This T cell receptor (beta chain) was sequenced in a study of blood T cells in healthy people across ages. Healthy Caucasians from Russia aged 6 to 90 served as donors. Between the trimmed V and J ends, which lost 4 bases and 3 bases, there was a span of 14 bases. This CDR3 contains 16 residues. Germline assignment: CDR1 SGHRS and CDR2 YFSETQ. Primers used in a second PCR of roughly 7 to 12 cycles were a sample-barcoded 5' primer and a J-beta primer mix. In TCRdb, the 5' RACE reads were re-called with MiXCR into one record per CDR3 protein. Of 1.4 million or so distinct CDR3 sequences detected, under 55% appear once; the ten largest clones hold 4%.

The chain links TRBV5-1 to TRBJ1-6; weak D call: TRBD1 (5 bases). The sequence was obtained from a woman aged 18-29 years in good health. Sequenced material: blood. The CDR3 DNA is TGCGCCAGCAGCCCCGAATGGACAATCTATAATTCACCCCTCCACTTT. This codes for CASSPEWTIYNSPLHF. Looking up the rest from reference TRBV5-1 and TRBJ1-6 gives the full variable domain: KAGVTQTPRYLIKTRGQQVTLSCSPISGHRSVSWYQQTPGQGLQFLFEYFSETQRNKGNFPGRFSGRQFSNSRSEMNVSTLELGDSALYLCASSPEWTIYNSPLHFGNGTRLTVT.